This T cell receptor beta chain was identified in a study of vaccination effects on CD4 cells after COVID-19. The germline CDR1 and CDR2 sequences are KGHSH and LQKENI. The CDR3 contains 14 residues. V dropped 4 bases and J dropped 5; count of bases not matched to a gene: 3. There are a few counts of this clone. Its antigen is currently unknown. Profiled with immunoSEQ multiplex PCR; TCRdb holds only in-frame clones, not every one. The sample records some 22,000 clones, over 65% being singletons. Antigen-specific CD4+ T cells expanded by the ViraFEST assay with viral peptide pools were then sequenced. It was after roughly ten days of culture that CD4+ T cells were isolated. Prior SARS-CoV-2 infection was absent in the vaccine recipients, as shown by negative nucleocapsid antibodies.

The TCR was taken from a human donor who received a COVID-19 vaccine. The sequencing used CD4+ T cells from PBMCs cultured with HCoV-NL63 spike peptides, collected before COVID-19 vaccination. The V gene is TRBV18, the J gene TRBJ1-5, with 9 positions matching TRBD1. The CDR3 sequence: CASSLRTGDQPQHF. The CDR3, as DNA: TGTGCCAGCTCACTTCGGACAGGGGATCAGCCCCAGCATTTT.